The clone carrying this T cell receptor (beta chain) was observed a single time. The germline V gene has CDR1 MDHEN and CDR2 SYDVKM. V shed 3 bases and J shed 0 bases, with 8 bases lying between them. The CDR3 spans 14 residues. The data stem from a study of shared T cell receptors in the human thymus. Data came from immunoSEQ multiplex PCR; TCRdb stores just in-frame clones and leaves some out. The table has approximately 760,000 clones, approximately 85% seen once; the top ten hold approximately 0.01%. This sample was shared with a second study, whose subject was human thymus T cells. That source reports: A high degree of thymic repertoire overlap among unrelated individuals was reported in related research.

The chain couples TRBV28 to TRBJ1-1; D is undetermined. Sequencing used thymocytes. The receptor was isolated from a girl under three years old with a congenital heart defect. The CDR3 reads CASSFYNLNTEAFF. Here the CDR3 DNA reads TGTGCCAGCAGTTTCTATAACCTGAACACTGAAGCTTTCTTT.